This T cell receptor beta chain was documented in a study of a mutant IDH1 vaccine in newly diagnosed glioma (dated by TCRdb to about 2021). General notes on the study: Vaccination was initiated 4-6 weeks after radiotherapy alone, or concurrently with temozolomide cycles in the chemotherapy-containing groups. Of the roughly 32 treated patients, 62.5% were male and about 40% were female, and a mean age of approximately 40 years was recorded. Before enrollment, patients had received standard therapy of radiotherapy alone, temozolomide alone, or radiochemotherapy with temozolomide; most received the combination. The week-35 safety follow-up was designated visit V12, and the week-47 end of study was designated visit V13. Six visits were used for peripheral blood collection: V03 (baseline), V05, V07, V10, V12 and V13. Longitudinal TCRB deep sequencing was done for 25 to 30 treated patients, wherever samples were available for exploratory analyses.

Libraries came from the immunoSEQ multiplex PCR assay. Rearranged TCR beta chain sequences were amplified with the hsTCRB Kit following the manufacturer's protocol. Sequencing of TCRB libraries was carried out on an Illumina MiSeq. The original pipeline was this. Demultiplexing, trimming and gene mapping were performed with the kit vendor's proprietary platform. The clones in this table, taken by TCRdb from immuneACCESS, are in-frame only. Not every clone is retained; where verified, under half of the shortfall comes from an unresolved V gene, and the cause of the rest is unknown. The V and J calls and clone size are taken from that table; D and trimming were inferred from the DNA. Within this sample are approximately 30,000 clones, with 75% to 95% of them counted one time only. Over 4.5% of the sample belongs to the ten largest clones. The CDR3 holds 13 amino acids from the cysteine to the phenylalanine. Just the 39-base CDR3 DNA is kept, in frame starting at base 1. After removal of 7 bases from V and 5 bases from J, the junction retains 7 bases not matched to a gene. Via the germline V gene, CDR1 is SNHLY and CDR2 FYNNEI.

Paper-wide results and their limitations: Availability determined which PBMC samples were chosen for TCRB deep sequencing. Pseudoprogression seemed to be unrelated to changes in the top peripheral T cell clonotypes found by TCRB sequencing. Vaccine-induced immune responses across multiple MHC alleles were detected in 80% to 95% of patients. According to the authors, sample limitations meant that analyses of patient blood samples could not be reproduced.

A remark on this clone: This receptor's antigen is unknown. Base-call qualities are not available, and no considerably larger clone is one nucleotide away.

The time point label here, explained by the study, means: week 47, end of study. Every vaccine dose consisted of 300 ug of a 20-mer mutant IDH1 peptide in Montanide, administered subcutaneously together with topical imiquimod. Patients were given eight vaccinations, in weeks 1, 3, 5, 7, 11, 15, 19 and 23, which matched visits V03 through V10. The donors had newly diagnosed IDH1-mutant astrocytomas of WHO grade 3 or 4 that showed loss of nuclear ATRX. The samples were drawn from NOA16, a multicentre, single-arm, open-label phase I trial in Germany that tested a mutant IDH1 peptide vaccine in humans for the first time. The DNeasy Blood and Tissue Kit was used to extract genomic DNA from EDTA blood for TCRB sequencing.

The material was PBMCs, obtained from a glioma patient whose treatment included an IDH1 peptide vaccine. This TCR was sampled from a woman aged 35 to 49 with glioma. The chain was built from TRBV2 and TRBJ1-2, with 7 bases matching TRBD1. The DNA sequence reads TGTGCCAGCACCACAGGGGAGTATTATGGCTACACCTTC. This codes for CASTTGEYYGYTF.